The 11 T cell receptor beta chains given below trace back to one sample, sequenced in a study. TCRdb ran MiXCR on the 5' RACE reads and lists one entry per CDR3 protein. The table records some 62,000 distinct CDR3 sequences, roughly 22% of them present only once. The sequenced sample was memory CD4+ T cells sorted from a lymph node. Subset described: memory CD4+ T cells, CD4+CD45RO+CD25-. These receptors were collected from a female donor with breast cancer.

The V call is TRBV6-5, the J call TRBJ1-3, with unresolved D. Germline CDR1 MNHEY, CDR2 SVGAGI. Trimming pared 6 bases from V and 4 bases from J, leaving 10 bases between. The CDR3 is 13 residues long. This CDR3 is CASRDLGGNTIYF. CDR3 DNA: TGTGCCAGCAGAGACCTGGGGGGAAACACCATATATTTT.

The CDR3 region has the DNA TGCGCCAGCAGCTTGGACGCGGGTGTCACAGATACGCAGTATTTT. Translated: CASSLDAGVTDTQYF. This chain joins TRBV5-1 and TRBJ2-3, with D possibly TRBD2 on 5 matching bases. Between the trimmed V and J ends, which lost 0 bases and 2 bases, there was a span of 10 bases. Germline V gene data show CDR1 as SGHRS and CDR2 as YFSETQ. There are 15 residues in the CDR3.

In the case of this clonotype: Since no conserved phenylalanine or tryptophan closes the CDR3, a read error is the likely cause. V is TRBV10-2 and J is TRBJ2-7; D is unresolved. The CDR3 is 12 residues long. V was pared by 1 base and J by 7 bases, with 8 bases between. The germline V gene has CDR1 WSHSY and CDR2 SAAADI. CDR3 coding DNA: TGCGCCAGCAGTGAGTTTCGGCAGGAGCAGTACCTC. Residues: CASSEFRQEQYL.

This clonotype was counted between two and nine times. The DNA of the CDR3 is TGCAGTGCTGCTCGCGGGGAGAGCTACACCTTC. Protein product: CSAARGESYTF. The rearrangement links TRBV20-1 to TRBJ1-2; D unresolved. The CDR3 has 11 amino acids. The ends were cut back, 5 bases at V and 9 bases at J, with 13 bases in the middle. Germline-derived CDR1 and CDR2 are DFQATT and SNEGSKA (reference sequence).

The rearrangement joins TRBV7-2 to TRBJ1-1, with TRBD1 identical over 11 bases. Germline V gene lookup returns CDR1 SGHTA and CDR2 FQGNSA. The CDR3 loop spans 14 amino acids. V was pared by 5 bases and J by 1 base, with 0 bases of the junction left unmatched. The DNA for the CDR3 is TGTGCCAGCAGCGGGACAGGGGGGAACACTGAAGCTTTCTTT. Translated: CASSGTGGNTEAFF.

With regard to this clonotype: Compared with germline, one end of the junction differs, possibly owing to a read error. J is TRBJ1-4 and V is TRBV15, with D unclear. CDR3 length equals 15 residues. The germline V gene has CDR1 LNHNV and CDR2 YYDKDF (reference sequence). The CDR3 DNA reads as TGTACCACCAGCAGAGGTGGACTGGAATCGGAAAAACTGTTTTTT. Protein sequence: CTTSRGGLESEKLFF.

In its sample, this clonotype was seen many times. The chain has TRBV5-1 and TRBJ2-1, with 8 bases that match TRBD2. The germline V gene has CDR1 SGHRS and CDR2 YFSETQ. The CDR3 runs to 15 residues. The V segment lost 1 base and the J segment 1 base; nucleotides outside the gene matches: 1. CDR3 sequence (DNA): TGCGCCAGCAGCTTGCGCGGGAGGTCCTACAATGAGCAGTTCTTC. Protein: CASSLRGRSYNEQFF.

The chain carries TRBV5-1 and TRBJ2-1; tentative D call: TRBD2 (5 bases). V shed 5 bases and J shed 8 bases, with 17 bases lying between them. CDR1 is SGHRS, CDR2 YFSETQ, per germline. CDR3 length: 14 amino acids. This chain's CDR3 is CASRTGHTGDEQFF. CDR3 bases: TGCGCCAGCAGAACCGGGCACACCGGGGATGAGCAGTTCTTC. Full variable domain (missing parts from reference TRBV5-1 and TRBJ2-1): KAGVTQTPRYLIKTRGQQVTLSCSPISGHRSVSWYQQTPGQGLQFLFEYFSETQRNKGNFPGRFSGRQFSNSRSEMNVSTLELGDSALYLCASRTGHTGDEQFFGPGTRLTVL.

This clonotype has only one observation. This sequence may be a read error, since a much larger clone differs from it by one base. The gene calls are TRBV4-1 and TRBJ2-1, with 11 bases lining up with TRBD2. Germline assignment: CDR1 MGHRA and CDR2 YSYEKL. The CDR3 is 15 amino acids. CDR3 residues: CASRQATSGSRRQFF. CDR3 coding DNA: TGCGCCAGCCGCCAAGCAACTAGCGGGAGCAGAAGGCAGTTCTTC.

This clonotype was counted once. The junction and the germline gene differ at one end; a read error may be behind it. The rearrangement uses TRBV7-7 and TRBJ2-2, with 8 nucleotides matching TRBD2. CDR1 and CDR2 from the germline V gene are SSHAT and FNYEAQ (reference sequence). The CDR3 loop spans 16 amino acids. The CDR3 is CASSPRAGANTGELFF. The CDR3 DNA reads TGTGCTAGCAGCCCGCGAGCGGGAGCGAACACCGGGGAGCTGTTTTTT. Full variable domain (outside the CDR3, taken from reference TRBV7-7 and TRBJ2-2): GAGVSQSPRYKVTKRGQDVTLRCDPISSHATLYWYQQALGQGPEFLTYFNYEAQPDKSGLPSDRFSAERPEGSISTLTIQRTEQRDSAMYRCASSPRAGANTGELFFGEGSRLTVL.

This rearrangement joins TRBV20-1 to TRBJ1-1, with D possibly TRBD1 on 5 matching bases. The CDR3 runs to 12 residues. The germline V and J ends were trimmed by 5 bases and 4 bases, with 11 bases remaining between them. Germline CDR1 is DFQATT and CDR2 is SNEGSKA (reference sequence). This chain's CDR3 is CSAAGGGTEAFF. The CDR3 region has the DNA TGCAGTGCTGCCGGCGGGGGCACTGAAGCTTTCTTT.